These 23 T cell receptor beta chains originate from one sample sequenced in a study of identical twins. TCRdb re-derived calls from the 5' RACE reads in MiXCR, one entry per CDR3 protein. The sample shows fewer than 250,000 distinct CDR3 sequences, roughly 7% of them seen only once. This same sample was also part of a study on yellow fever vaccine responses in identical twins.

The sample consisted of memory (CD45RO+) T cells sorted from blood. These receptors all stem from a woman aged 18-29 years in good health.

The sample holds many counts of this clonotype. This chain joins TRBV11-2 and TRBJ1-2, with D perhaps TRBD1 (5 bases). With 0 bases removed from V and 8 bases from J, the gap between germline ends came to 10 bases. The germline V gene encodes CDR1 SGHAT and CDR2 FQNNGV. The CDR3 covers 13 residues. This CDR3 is CASSLEGRGGYTF. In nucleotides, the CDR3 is TGTGCCAGCAGCTTAGAGGGGCGCGGGGGCTACACCTTC.

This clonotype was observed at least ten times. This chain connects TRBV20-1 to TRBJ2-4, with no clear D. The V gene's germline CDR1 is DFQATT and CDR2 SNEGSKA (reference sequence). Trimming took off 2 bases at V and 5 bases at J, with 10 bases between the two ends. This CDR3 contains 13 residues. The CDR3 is CSARTQPQNIQYF. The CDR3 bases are TGCAGTGCTAGAACCCAGCCCCAAAACATTCAGTACTTC.

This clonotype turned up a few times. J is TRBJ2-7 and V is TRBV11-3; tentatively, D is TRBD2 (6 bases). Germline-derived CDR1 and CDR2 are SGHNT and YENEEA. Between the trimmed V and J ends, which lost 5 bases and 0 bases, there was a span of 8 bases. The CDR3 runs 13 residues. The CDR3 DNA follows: TGTGCCAGCAGCGGAGCGGGCTCCTACGAGCAGTACTTC. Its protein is CASSGAGSYEQYF.

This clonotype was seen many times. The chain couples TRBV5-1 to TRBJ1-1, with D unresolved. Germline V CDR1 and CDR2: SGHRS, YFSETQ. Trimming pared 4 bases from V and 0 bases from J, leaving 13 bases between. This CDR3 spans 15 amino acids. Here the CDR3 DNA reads TGCGCCAGCAGCCCGGACGGACGCATGAACACTGAAGCTTTCTTT. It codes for CASSPDGRMNTEAFF.

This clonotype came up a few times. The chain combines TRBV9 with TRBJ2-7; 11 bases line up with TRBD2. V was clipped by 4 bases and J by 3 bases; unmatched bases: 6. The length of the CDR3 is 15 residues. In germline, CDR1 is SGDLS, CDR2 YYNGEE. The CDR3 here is CASSQGTSGLYEQYF. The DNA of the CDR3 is TGTGCCAGCAGCCAAGGGACTAGCGGACTCTACGAGCAGTACTTC.

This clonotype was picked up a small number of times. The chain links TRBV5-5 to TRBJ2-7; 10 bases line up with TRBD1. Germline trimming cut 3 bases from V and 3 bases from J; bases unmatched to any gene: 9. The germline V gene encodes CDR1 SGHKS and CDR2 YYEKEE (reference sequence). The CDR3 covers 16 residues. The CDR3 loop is CASSSPGTGDFYEQYV. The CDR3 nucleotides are TGTGCCAGCAGCTCCCCGGGGACAGGGGACTTCTACGAGCAGTACGTC.

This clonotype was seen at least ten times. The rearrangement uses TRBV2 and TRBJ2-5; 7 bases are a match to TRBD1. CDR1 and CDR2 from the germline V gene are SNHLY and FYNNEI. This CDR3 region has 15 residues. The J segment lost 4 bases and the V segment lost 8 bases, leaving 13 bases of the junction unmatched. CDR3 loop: CASGAPQGSGETQYF. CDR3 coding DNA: TGTGCCAGCGGCGCCCCACAGGGGTCGGGAGAGACCCAGTACTTC.

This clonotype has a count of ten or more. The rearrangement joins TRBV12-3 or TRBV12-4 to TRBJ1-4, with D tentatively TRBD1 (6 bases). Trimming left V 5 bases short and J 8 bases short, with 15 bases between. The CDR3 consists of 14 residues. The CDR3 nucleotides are TGTGCCAGCAGTCGACAGGATTCTTACGAAAAACTGTTTTTT. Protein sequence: CASSRQDSYEKLFF.

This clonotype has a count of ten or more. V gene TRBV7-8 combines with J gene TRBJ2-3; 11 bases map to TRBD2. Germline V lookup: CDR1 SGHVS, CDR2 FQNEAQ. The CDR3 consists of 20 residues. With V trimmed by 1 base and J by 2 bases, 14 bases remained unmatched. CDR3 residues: CASSLVPGLAGIKFTDTQYF. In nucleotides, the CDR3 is TGTGCCAGCAGCTTAGTTCCTGGACTAGCGGGTATCAAATTCACAGATACGCAGTATTTT.

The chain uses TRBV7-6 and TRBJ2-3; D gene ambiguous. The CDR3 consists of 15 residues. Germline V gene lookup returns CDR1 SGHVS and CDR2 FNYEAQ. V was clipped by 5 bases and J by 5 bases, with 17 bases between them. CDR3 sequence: CASSAFPTRVDTQYF. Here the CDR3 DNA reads TGTGCCAGCAGCGCATTCCCCACACGGGTAGATACGCAGTATTTT. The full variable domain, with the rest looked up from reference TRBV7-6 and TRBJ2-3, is GAGVSQSPRYKVTKRGQDVALRCDPISGHVSLYWYRQALGQGPEFLTYFNYEAQQDKSGLPNDRFSAERPEGSISTLTIQRTEQRDSAMYRCASSAFPTRVDTQYFGPGTRLTVL.

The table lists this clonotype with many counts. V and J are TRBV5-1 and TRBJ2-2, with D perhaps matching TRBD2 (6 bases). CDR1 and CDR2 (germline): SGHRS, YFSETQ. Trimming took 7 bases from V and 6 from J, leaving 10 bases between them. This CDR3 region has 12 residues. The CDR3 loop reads CASGTPPGELFF. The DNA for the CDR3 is TGCGCCAGCGGGACTCCACCCGGGGAGCTGTTTTTT.

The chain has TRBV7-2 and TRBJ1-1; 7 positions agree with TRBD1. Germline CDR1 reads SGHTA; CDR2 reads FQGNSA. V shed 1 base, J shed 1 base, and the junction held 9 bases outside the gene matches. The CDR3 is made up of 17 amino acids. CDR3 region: CASSLVFMGQPNTEAFF. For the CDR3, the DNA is TGTGCCAGCAGCTTAGTGTTTATGGGACAGCCGAACACTGAAGCTTTCTTT.

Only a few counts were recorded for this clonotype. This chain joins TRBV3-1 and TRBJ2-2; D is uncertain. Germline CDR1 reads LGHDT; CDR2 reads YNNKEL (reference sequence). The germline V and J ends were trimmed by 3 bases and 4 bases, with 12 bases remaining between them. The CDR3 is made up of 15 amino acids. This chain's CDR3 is CASSQITLATGELFF. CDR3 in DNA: TGTGCCAGCAGCCAGATCACGCTGGCCACCGGGGAGCTGTTTTTT.

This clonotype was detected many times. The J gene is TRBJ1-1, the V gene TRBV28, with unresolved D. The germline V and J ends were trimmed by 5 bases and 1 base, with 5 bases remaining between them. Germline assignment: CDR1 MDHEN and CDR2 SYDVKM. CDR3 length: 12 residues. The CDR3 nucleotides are TGTGCCAGCAGTCAGACGAACACTGAAGCTTTCTTT. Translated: CASSQTNTEAFF.

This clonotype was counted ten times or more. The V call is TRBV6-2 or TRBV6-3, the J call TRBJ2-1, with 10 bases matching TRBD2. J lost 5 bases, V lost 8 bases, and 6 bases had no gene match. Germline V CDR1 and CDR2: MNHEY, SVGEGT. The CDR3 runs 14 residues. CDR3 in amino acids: CASASSGSHNEQFF. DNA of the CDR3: TGTGCCAGCGCATCTAGCGGGAGTCACAATGAGCAGTTCTTC.

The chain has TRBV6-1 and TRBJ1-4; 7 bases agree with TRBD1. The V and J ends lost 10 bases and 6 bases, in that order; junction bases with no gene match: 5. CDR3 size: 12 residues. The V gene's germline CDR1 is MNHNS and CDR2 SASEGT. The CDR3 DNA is TGTGCCACTAGACAGGGTTATGAAAAACTGTTTTTT. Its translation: CATRQGYEKLFF.

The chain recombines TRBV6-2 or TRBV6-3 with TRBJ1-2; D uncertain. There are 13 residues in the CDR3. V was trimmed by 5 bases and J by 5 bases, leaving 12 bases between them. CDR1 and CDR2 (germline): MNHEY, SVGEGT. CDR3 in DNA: TGTGCCAGCAGTCCACATAATCGATATGGCTACACCTTC. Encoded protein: CASSPHNRYGYTF.

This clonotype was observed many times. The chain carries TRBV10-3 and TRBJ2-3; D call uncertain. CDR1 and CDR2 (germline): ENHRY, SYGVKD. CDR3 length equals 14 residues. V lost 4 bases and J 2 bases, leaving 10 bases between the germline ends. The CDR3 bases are TGTGCCATCAGTGTCTACAGCCCCACAGATACGCAGTATTTT. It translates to CAISVYSPTDTQYF.

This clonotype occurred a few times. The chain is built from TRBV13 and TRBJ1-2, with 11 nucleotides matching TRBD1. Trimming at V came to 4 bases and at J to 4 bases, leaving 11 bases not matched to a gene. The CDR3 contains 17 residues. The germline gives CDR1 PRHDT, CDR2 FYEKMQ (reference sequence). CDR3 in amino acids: CASSSPSGTGGFYGYTF. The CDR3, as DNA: TGTGCCAGCAGCTCACCCTCCGGGACAGGGGGTTTCTATGGCTACACCTTC. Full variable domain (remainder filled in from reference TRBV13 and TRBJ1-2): AAGVIQSPRHLIKEKRETATLKCYPIPRHDTVYWYQQGPGQDPQFLISFYEKMQSDKGSIPDRFSAQQFSDYHSELNMSSLELGDSALYFCASSSPSGTGGFYGYTFGSGTRLTVV.

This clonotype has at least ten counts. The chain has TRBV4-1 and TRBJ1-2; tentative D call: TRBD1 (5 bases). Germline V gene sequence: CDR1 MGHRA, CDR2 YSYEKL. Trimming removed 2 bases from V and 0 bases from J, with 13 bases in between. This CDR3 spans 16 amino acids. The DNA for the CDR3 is TGCGCCAGCAGCCAAAAGCCGGACAATTCTAACTATGGCTACACCTTC. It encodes CASSQKPDNSNYGYTF.

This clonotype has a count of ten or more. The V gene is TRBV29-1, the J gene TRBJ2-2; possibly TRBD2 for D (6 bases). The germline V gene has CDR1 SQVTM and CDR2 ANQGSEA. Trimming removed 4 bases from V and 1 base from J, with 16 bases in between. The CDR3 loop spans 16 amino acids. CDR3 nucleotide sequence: TGCAGCGTTGTCTTCGGGAGAGATAAGAACACCGGGGAGCTGTTTTTT. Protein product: CSVVFGRDKNTGELFF.

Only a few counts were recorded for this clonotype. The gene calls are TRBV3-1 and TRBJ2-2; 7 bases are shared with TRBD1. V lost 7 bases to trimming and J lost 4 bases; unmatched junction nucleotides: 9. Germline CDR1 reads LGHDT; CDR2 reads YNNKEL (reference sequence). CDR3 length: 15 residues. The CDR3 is CASTSRTGITGELFF. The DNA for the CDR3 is TGTGCCAGCACCTCCCGGACAGGAATCACCGGGGAGCTGTTTTTT.

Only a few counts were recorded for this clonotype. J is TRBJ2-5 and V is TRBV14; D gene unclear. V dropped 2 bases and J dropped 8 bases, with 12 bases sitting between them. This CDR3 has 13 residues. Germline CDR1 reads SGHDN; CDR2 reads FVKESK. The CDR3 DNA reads TGTGCCAGCAGCCAAAACCCTTCCTATACCCAGTACTTC. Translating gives CASSQNPSYTQYF. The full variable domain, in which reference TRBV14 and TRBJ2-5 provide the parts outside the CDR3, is EAGVTQFPSHSVIEKGQTVTLRCDPISGHDNLYWYRRVMGKEIKFLLHFVKESKQDESGMPNNRFLAERTGGTYSTLKVQPAELEDSGVYFCASSQNPSYTQYFGPGTRLLVL.